Detailed here is one T cell receptor beta chain. The sample holds many counts of this clonotype. It has no known antigen specificity. No quality values exist for individual bases; no much larger clone is one base distant. Sample time point, as interpreted from the label and publication: persistent/refractory GD, antithyroid drugs over 5 years with positive TRAb. For both TCR sequencing and RNA sequencing, RNA was extracted from PBMCs using TRIzol. The diagnosis of Graves' disease was made according to American Thyroid Association guidelines. Patients for the study were recruited at an endocrinology department in Xi'an, China. From each patient, approximately 10 milliliters of peripheral blood was collected into an EDTA anticoagulant tube. Ficoll Paque Plus density gradient separation was used to isolate PBMCs, and no additional T cell sorting was done. An Agilent 2100 Bioanalyzer and agarose gel were used to check RNA quality, while a NanoDrop 2000 measured RNA concentration.

From cysteine to phenylalanine, the CDR3 is 16 amino acids long. Just CDR3 DNA is preserved here, 48 bases in frame from base 1. The junction shows trimming of 7 bases on V and 7 bases on J, and the gene matches do not reach 8 bases of it. The protocol used for the library was multiplex PCR. Sequencer: Illumina HiSeq 4000. To build TCR beta libraries, CDR3 regions were amplified by Arm-PCR using iRepertoire HTBI primers. Gel purification was performed on PCR products prior to sequencing. On the authors' methods: A total of 62 TRBV and about 13 TRBJ segments were identified across samples and were used for gene usage analysis of CDR3 amino acid clonotypes. COPE and FqMerger were used to merge the filtered high-quality paired reads into contigs. BLAST was used to align contigs to IMGT TRBV, TRBD and TRBJ reference genes, with CDR3 defined following IMGT. Clonotypes above 0.1% frequency were classified as highly expanded clones. Shannon entropy served as the measure of repertoire diversity, while the Gini coefficient captured V-J evenness. A clonotype found in more than one individual was treated as public. TCRdb passed the public sequencing reads through fastp at Q25 and MiXCR, retaining productive beta sequences. Entries that share a CDR3 protein sequence are merged under the most common genes and DNA. The V and J calls were determined by TCRdb, not by the authors. Here the sample has some 420,000 distinct CDR3 sequences; approximately 22% occur a single time. Clones ranked in the top ten supply around 14% of the sample.

The data were taken from a study of regulatory T cells in long-lasting Graves disease (dated by TCRdb to about 2021). The study in broad terms: Persistent Graves' disease meant more than 5 years of antithyroid drug treatment with TSH receptor autoantibodies that stayed positive. Peripheral blood TCR sequencing and RNA sequencing compared persistent Graves' disease patients with newly diagnosed Graves' disease patients. The study was registered as a clinical trial and conducted in China. A total of around 35 samples underwent TCR sequencing: around 13 from persistent and around 20 from newly diagnosed Graves' disease patients. In the clinical cohort, patients with persistent Graves' disease had used antithyroid drugs for an average of around 9.9 years. Study-wide findings and limitations: The authors acknowledged the small sample size as a limitation that may reduce accuracy. The study examined only peripheral blood because the primary lesion, thyroid tissue, could not be accessed. Only the TCR beta chain was sequenced and analyzed. A larger number of public clonotypes was shared among persistent patients (more than 2,500) than among newly diagnosed patients (approximately 1,000). Lower TCR Shannon entropy and fewer highly expanded clones were observed in persistent Graves' disease patients than in newly diagnosed patients, which suggested clonal expansion. Persistent disease showed preferential use of TRBV28, TRBJ1-2 and TRBJ2-5, whereas newly diagnosed disease favored TRBV20-1 and TRBJ2-1.

The TCR originated in a female donor with Graves disease. Recombination connected TRBV12-3 or TRBV12-4 to TRBJ2-2; 14 middle bases align to TRBD2. The sample here was peripheral blood mononuclear cells (PBMCs), taken when the disease was refractory, from a patient treated with antithyroid drugs. The nucleotide sequence is given as TGTGCCAGCATCCTCGGGACTAGCGGGAGTAGCGGGGAGCTGTTTTTT. Its translation is CASILGTSGSSGELFF.